Below, 5 T cell receptor beta chains from the same sample are listed, as sequenced in a study of radiation and T cells in renal cell carcinoma. The method was immunoSEQ multiplex PCR; TCRdb's version includes in-frame clones alone and lacks a portion of them. The table lists just over 95,000 clones, 86% of them singletons. Regarding time point: baseline pretreatment blood. Treatment: 15 Gy SBRT to primary tumor, nephrectomy 4 weeks later. The sequencing here drew on blood, taken from a patient whose treatment included radiotherapy and nephrectomy. Receptor source: a man aged 50 to 60 with renal cell carcinoma.

The V and J genes are TRBV30 and TRBJ1-1, with D tentatively TRBD1 (5 bases). V was trimmed by 3 bases and J by 1 base, leaving 9 bases between them. CDR1 is GTSNPN, CDR2 SVGIG, per germline (reference sequence). This CDR3 has 13 residues. This CDR3 is CAWSGAPNTEAFF. The CDR3 DNA is TGTGCCTGGAGCGGGGCACCGAACACTGAAGCTTTCTTT. Full variable domain (remainder filled in from reference TRBV30 and TRBJ1-1): SQTIHQWPATLVQPVGSPLSLECTVEGTSNPNLYWYRQAAGRGLQLLFYSVGIGQISSEVPQNLSASRPQDRQFILSSKKLLLSDSGFYLCAWSGAPNTEAFFGQGTRLTVV.

The CDR3 spells CASTAGGPPTGELFF. The CDR3 DNA reads as TGCGCCAGCACGGCGGGGGGGCCCCCAACCGGGGAGCTGTTTTTT. The chain carries TRBV5-1 and TRBJ2-2, with 9 nucleotides matching TRBD2. This CDR3 is 15 amino acids long. Looked up from germline, CDR1 is SGHRS and CDR2 is YFSETQ. J was trimmed by 5 bases and V by 6 bases; bases with no gene match: 8. The full variable domain, in which reference TRBV5-1 and TRBJ2-2 provide the parts outside the CDR3, is KAGVTQTPRYLIKTRGQQVTLSCSPISGHRSVSWYQQTPGQGLQFLFEYFSETQRNKGNFPGRFSGRQFSNSRSEMNVSTLELGDSALYLCASTAGGPPTGELFFGEGSRLTVL.

Here the CDR3 reads CASSLGDRNNSPLHF. CDR3 coding DNA: TGTGCCAGCAGCTTAGGGGACAGGAATAATTCACCCCTCCACTTT. J is TRBJ1-6 and V is TRBV7-2; TRBD1 matches at 8 bases. With V trimmed by 1 base and J by 5 bases, 1 base remained unmatched. CDR3 length equals 15 residues. From germline, CDR1 is SGHTA and CDR2 FQGNSA.

The chain combines TRBV4-1 with TRBJ2-5; 8 bases line up with TRBD2. V was clipped by 1 base and J by 1 base; unmatched bases: 5. The CDR3 is 16 amino acids. Looked up from germline, CDR1 is MGHRA and CDR2 is YSYEKL. The CDR3 loop is CASSQGATSGQETQYF. CDR3 coding DNA: TGCGCCAGCAGCCAAGGCGCTACTAGCGGCCAAGAGACCCAGTACTTC.

Only one count was recorded for this clone. This rearrangement joins TRBV9 to TRBJ2-1; TRBD2 might be the D (6 bases). The germline CDR1 and CDR2 sequences are SGDLS and YYNGEE. The length of the CDR3 is 14 residues. Deletions cut 2 bases from V and 4 bases from J, with 10 bases between. The chain's CDR3 is CASSVWGTYNEQFF. The CDR3 coding sequence is TGTGCCAGCAGCGTTTGGGGGACTTACAATGAGCAGTTCTTC.